This T cell receptor (beta chain) is drawn from a study of CD8 T cells in ankylosing spondylitis. General study findings and limits: Reportedly, significant enrichment of disease-linked clones occurred in matched ankylosing spondylitis synovial fluid. Reactive arthritis synovial fluid and blood previously showed some of these motif variants. A motif in TCR beta, a set of fewer than ten highly homologous variants, appeared characteristic of ankylosing spondylitis blood.

Making use of molecular barcodes, quantitative 5'-RACE generated TCR beta libraries. TCRdb independently ran MiXCR on the 5' RACE reads; one entry per CDR3 protein. The sample has around 210,000 distinct CDR3 sequences, less than 9.5% seen once; the top ten hold roughly 5%. This clonotype was counted only a few times. Its antigen is unidentified. The V gene lost 6 bases and the J gene lost 2 bases, with 20 bases spanning the gap. Germline assignment: CDR1 SGHTA and CDR2 FQGNSA. The CDR3 has 16 residues. This chain uses TRBV7-2 with TRBJ2-7, with a weak D call TRBD2 (6 bases). This receptor was identified in a female donor with ankylosing spondylitis or in good health (not recorded which). What was sequenced was blood, either unsorted or a sorted T cell fraction (not recorded which). The CDR3 protein is CASSVRLVGSPYEQYF. In DNA, the CDR3 is TGTGCCAGCAGTGTTCGACTAGTGGGTTCTCCCTACGAGCAGTACTTC.